The next 23 T cell receptor beta chains were all read from a single sample in a study of identical twins. TCRdb re-derived calls from the 5' RACE reads in MiXCR, one entry per CDR3 protein. The sample includes approximately 220,000 distinct CDR3 sequences, around 6.8% of them seen just once. The sample was also linked to a second study, of yellow fever vaccine responses in identical twins.

The sample was memory (CD45RO+) T cells sorted from blood. Every receptor here comes from a woman under 30 in good health.

The chain uses TRBV20-1 and TRBJ1-1, with 9 nucleotides matching TRBD1. The CDR3 is 13 residues long. With 0 bases clipped from V and 9 bases from J, the junction kept 5 bases outside the gene matches. Germline V gene sequence: CDR1 DFQATT, CDR2 SNEGSKA (reference sequence). CDR3 protein: CSAREPGQGKAFF. The CDR3 DNA is TGCAGTGCTAGAGAACCGGGACAGGGAAAAGCTTTCTTT.

This clonotype has ten or more counts. V is TRBV6-4 and J is TRBJ1-2; TRBD1 might be the D (6 bases). Germline assignment: CDR1 MRHNA and CDR2 SNTAGT. Trimming cost V 6 bases and J 4 bases, with 15 bases left between them. This CDR3 comprises 14 residues. CDR3 region: CASRGTKFPYGYTF. CDR3 coding DNA: TGTGCCAGCAGGGGGACAAAGTTCCCCTATGGCTACACCTTC.

The table lists this clonotype with many counts. CDR3 sequence (DNA): TGTGCCAGCAGCCTAGTCCCTCCAAGCACAGATACGCAGTATTTT. Protein product: CASSLVPPSTDTQYF. The chain combines TRBV12-3 or TRBV12-4 with TRBJ2-3; D gene unclear. This CDR3 is 15 amino acids long. V was shortened by 6 bases and J by 0 bases, with 13 bases between the two germline ends.

V is TRBV6-2 or TRBV6-3 and J is TRBJ1-3; no definite D call. Looked up from germline, CDR1 is MNHEY and CDR2 is SVGEGT. The ends were cut back, 8 bases at V and 0 bases at J, with 11 bases in the middle. The CDR3 runs to 14 residues. CDR3 protein: CASEKDASGNTIYF. The CDR3, as DNA: TGTGCCAGCGAAAAGGACGCCTCTGGAAACACCATATATTTT.

This clonotype was recorded a few times. The chain couples TRBV6-2 or TRBV6-3 to TRBJ2-5; D is perhaps TRBD2 (5 bases). Per germline, CDR1 MNHEY and CDR2 SVGEGT. The CDR3 sequence is 15 residues long. V gave up 0 bases and J gave up 5 bases, with 13 bases separating them. CDR3 coding DNA: TGTGCCAGCAGTTACTCTGAGGGCGCTACGGAGACCCAGTACTTC. Its translation is CASSYSEGATETQYF.

This clonotype turned up a few times. V gene TRBV12-5 combines with J gene TRBJ2-7; D is possibly TRBD1 (5 bases). The length of the CDR3 is 13 residues. Germline assignment: CDR1 LGHNT and CDR2 FRNRAP. V was shortened by 5 bases and J by 5 bases, with 13 bases between the two germline ends. The CDR3 loop is CASGVSWGDEQYF. CDR3 coding DNA: TGTGCTAGTGGTGTCAGTTGGGGCGACGAGCAGTACTTC.

This chain links TRBV7-3 with TRBJ2-1; perhaps D is TRBD1 or TRBD2 (5 bases each). Trimming removed 4 bases from V and 5 bases from J, with 12 bases in between. The V gene's germline CDR1 is SGHTA and CDR2 FQGTGA. This CDR3 is built from 14 residues. CDR3 in amino acids: CASSSGTTNNEQFF. CDR3 in DNA: TGTGCCAGCAGCTCCGGGACGACGAACAATGAGCAGTTCTTC.

This clonotype was seen repeatedly, ten times or more. The rearrangement links TRBV12-3 or TRBV12-4 to TRBJ1-1; 7 bases map to TRBD1. This CDR3 has 14 amino acids. Losses at the gene ends were 5 bases for V and 1 base for J; bases not matched to a gene: 4. The CDR3 DNA reads as TGTGCCAGCAGTCTCCGGACAGGGAACACTGAAGCTTTCTTT. Its translation is CASSLRTGNTEAFF.

This clonotype was seen more than once but under ten times. The V gene is TRBV3-1, the J gene TRBJ2-5; 8 nucleotides agree with TRBD2. Trimming cost V 1 base and J 4 bases; bases outside gene matches: 8. This CDR3 comprises 16 residues. Germline V lookup: CDR1 LGHDT, CDR2 YNNKEL (reference sequence). The chain's CDR3 is CASSQVPGGRGETQYF. The CDR3 DNA is TGTGCCAGCAGCCAAGTACCGGGGGGGAGGGGAGAGACCCAGTACTTC.

This chain connects TRBV20-1 to TRBJ2-7; tentatively, D is TRBD1 (5 bases). The ends were cut back, 6 bases at V and 2 bases at J, with 11 bases in the middle. Germline CDR1 and CDR2: DFQATT and SNEGSKA (reference sequence). The CDR3 has 12 residues. CDR3 bases: TGCAGTGCCCACATAGGGGCCTACGAGCAGTACTTC. It translates to CSAHIGAYEQYF.

This clonotype was recorded many times. The chain carries TRBV4-2 and TRBJ1-6; a possible D gene is TRBD1 (5 bases). Germline V gene data show CDR1 as LGHNA and CDR2 as YNFKEQ. V gave up 1 base and J gave up 3 bases, with 16 bases separating them. CDR3 length: 18 residues. The CDR3 sequence: CASSQAPPGVDYNSPLHF. The CDR3 nucleotides read TGTGCCAGCAGCCAAGCCCCTCCGGGGGTGGACTATAATTCACCCCTCCACTTT.

This clonotype was found a few times. This chain connects TRBV14 to TRBJ1-6, with D maybe TRBD1 (6 bases). Deletions cut 0 bases from V and 9 bases from J, with 12 bases between. The V gene's germline CDR1 is SGHDN and CDR2 FVKESK. The CDR3 is made up of 15 amino acids. The CDR3 nucleotides are TGTGCCAGCAGCCAAGATTACAGGGATGCTTCACCCCTCCACTTT. As protein: CASSQDYRDASPLHF.

The chain combines TRBV7-3 with TRBJ2-1, with TRBD2 matching over 10 bases. The CDR3 contains 18 residues. J lost 4 bases, V lost 1 base, and 10 bases had no gene match. The germline CDR1 and CDR2 sequences are SGHTA and FQGTGA. The CDR3 region is CASSLRSRRAGGYNEQFF. DNA for the CDR3: TGTGCCAGCAGCTTAAGGTCCCGTAGAGCGGGGGGGTACAATGAGCAGTTCTTC.

There are many counts of this clonotype. This rearrangement joins TRBV7-9 to TRBJ2-2; no clear D gene. The germline V and J ends were trimmed by 6 bases and 2 bases, with 7 bases remaining between them. This CDR3 has 13 amino acids. CDR1 and CDR2 from the germline V gene are SEHNR and FQNEAQ (reference sequence). CDR3 amino acids: CASSRPNTGELFF. CDR3 DNA: TGTGCCAGCAGTAGACCCAACACCGGGGAGCTGTTTTTT.

V is TRBV10-3 and J is TRBJ2-3, with 14 bases identical to TRBD2. Germline values: CDR1 ENHRY, CDR2 SYGVKD. The CDR3 is 18 residues long. The V gene end was trimmed by 4 bases and the J gene end by 1 base; junction bases not matched to a gene: 7. This CDR3 reads CAISGGLAGAGGTDTQYF. CDR3 DNA: TGTGCCATCAGTGGGGGACTAGCGGGAGCGGGGGGCACAGATACGCAGTATTTT.

This clonotype was counted ten times or more. The V gene is TRBV24-1, the J gene TRBJ2-4, with D tentatively TRBD1 (7 bases). V lost 2 bases and J lost 3, with 13 bases in between. The germline CDR1 and CDR2 sequences are KGHDR and SFDVKD. The CDR3 spans 16 residues. This CDR3 is CATSDSQGGDKNIQYF. The CDR3 DNA follows: TGTGCCACCAGTGATTCGCAGGGGGGTGACAAAAACATTCAGTACTTC.

This clonotype was observed a few times. The V and J genes are TRBV11-2 and TRBJ2-6; tentatively, D is TRBD1 (6 bases). The CDR3 spans 16 residues. Between the trimmed V and J ends, which lost 5 bases and 2 bases, there was a span of 13 bases. Looked up from germline, CDR1 is SGHAT and CDR2 is FQNNGV. The CDR3 nucleotides read TGTGCCAGCAGCGAGGGGGACGGGACTGGGGCCAACGTCCTGACTTTC. This translates into CASSEGDGTGANVLTF.

CDR3 nucleotide sequence: TGCGCCAGCAGACCACAGGGATTGAGGTTACATGACAGCGTCAAAAACATTCAGTACTTC. Translating it yields CASRPQGLRLHDSVKNIQYF. This rearrangement joins TRBV23-1 to TRBJ2-4; D might be TRBD1 (6 bases). TRBV23-1 is known as an ORF, though its function is uncertain. The CDR3 sequence is 20 residues long. Trimming took off 6 bases at V and 3 bases at J, with 30 bases between the two ends.

This clonotype was detected many times. The rearrangement links TRBV5-1 to TRBJ2-5, with D unclear. CDR1 and CDR2 (germline): SGHRS, YFSETQ. The V gene lost 4 bases and the J gene lost 4 bases, with 17 bases spanning the gap. This CDR3 comprises 15 residues. The CDR3 sequence is CASSPLPETSETQYF. CDR3 sequence (DNA): TGCGCCAGCAGCCCTCTTCCGGAGACCTCAGAGACCCAGTACTTC.

This clonotype was detected only a few times. The chain carries TRBV5-1 and TRBJ2-1, with TRBD2 matching 9 bases. Trimming removed 4 bases from V and 9 bases from J; junction bases left unmatched: 14. The CDR3 covers 16 residues. Looked up from germline, CDR1 is SGHRS and CDR2 is YFSETQ. CDR3 protein: CASSQTTSGGTTEQFF. DNA for the CDR3: TGCGCCAGCAGCCAGACGACTAGCGGAGGGACCACTGAGCAGTTCTTC.

The V gene is TRBV6-6, the J gene TRBJ2-7; D uncertain. Germline V gene sequence: CDR1 MNHNY, CDR2 SVGAGI (reference sequence). This CDR3 is built from 12 residues. The V end lost 6 bases, the J end lost 1 base, and 7 bases lay between the germline ends. CDR3 amino acids: CASSQMSYEQYF. CDR3 nucleotides: TGTGCCAGCAGCCAGATGTCCTACGAGCAGTACTTC.

This clonotype has ten or more counts. The chain joins TRBV18 to TRBJ2-5; no firm D call. CDR3 length equals 13 residues. CDR1 is KGHSH and CDR2 is LQKENI in the germline V gene. V lost 2 bases, J lost 5 bases, and 9 bases lay in between. Here the CDR3 reads CASSPLSAETQYF. The CDR3, as DNA: TGTGCCAGCTCACCATTGTCCGCTGAGACCCAGTACTTC.

Ten or more counts support this clonotype. The rearrangement links TRBV5-1 to TRBJ1-1; D is unclear. CDR1 is SGHRS, CDR2 YFSETQ, per germline. Trimming pared 0 bases from V and 3 bases from J, leaving 9 bases between. This CDR3 is built from 14 residues. The CDR3 reads CASSLALKHTEAFF. CDR3 DNA: TGCGCCAGCAGCTTGGCCTTGAAACACACTGAAGCTTTCTTT.